The rows below give T cell receptor beta chains drawn from one sample of a study of cytomegalovirus exposure and HLA in healthy donors. Here immunoSEQ multiplex PCR was the method, and the copy in TCRdb shows in-frame clones only, minus some. The sample has some 200,000 clones, approximately 79% seen once. Sample: PBMCs. Receptor source: a man aged 40-55 years in good health and CMV-seropositive. The CDR3 runs from the conserved cysteine through the conserved F or W. The order of the fields is clone size, V gene, D gene, J gene, CDR3 DNA, CDR3 protein. The D gene is left open where the match is weak. The size of a clone is reported for some rows only, either as once, few or many, or as a class for expanded clones.

clone size: -; V gene: TRBV19; D gene: -; J gene: TRBJ1-2; CDR3 DNA: TGTGCCAGTAGTGCCGAGGTTGCGACCCTCGGGGGCTATGGCTACACCTTC; CDR3 protein: CASSAEVATLGGYGYTF
clone size: -; V gene: TRBV6-1; D gene: -; J gene: TRBJ2-5; CDR3 DNA: TGTGCCAGCAGTGACTCGACGAGGTTAGAGACCCAGTACTTC; CDR3 protein: CASSDSTRLETQYF
clone size: few; V gene: TRBV7-2; D gene: -; J gene: TRBJ2-3; CDR3 DNA: TGTGCCAGCAGCTTAGGCGGCTCCTCGAGCACAGATACGCAGTATTTT; CDR3 protein: CASSLGGSSSTDTQYF
clone size: -; V gene: TRBV10-2; D gene: TRBD1; J gene: TRBJ2-3; CDR3 DNA: TGCGCCAGCAGTGCTCGGGACAGGGCTTCAGATACGCAGTATTTT; CDR3 protein: CASSARDRASDTQYF
clone size: -; V gene: TRBV19; D gene: -; J gene: TRBJ2-3; CDR3 DNA: TGTGCCAGTAGTATAATCGGGGATACGCAGTATTTT; CDR3 protein: CASSIIGDTQYF
clone size: -; V gene: TRBV10-3; D gene: -; J gene: TRBJ1-5; CDR3 DNA: TGTGCCATCAGCTCCGGGGGGCCCCAGCATTTT; CDR3 protein: CAISSGGPQHF
clone size: few; V gene: TRBV7-2; D gene: TRBD1; J gene: TRBJ2-1; CDR3 DNA: TGTGCCAGCAGCTTAGCGACAGGGGGACAGAAGCAGTTCTTC; CDR3 protein: CASSLATGGQKQFF
clone size: -; V gene: TRBV7-2; D gene: TRBD2; J gene: TRBJ2-2; CDR3 DNA: TGTGCCAGCAGCTCCCCTAGCGGGGGCTTAATAGTCACCGGGGAGCTGTTTTTT; CDR3 protein: CASSSPSGGLIVTGELFF
clone size: once; V gene: TRBV7-8; D gene: TRBD1; J gene: TRBJ2-2; CDR3 DNA: TGTGCCAGCAGCGCGCCTACCAGGGGGCGGACCGGGGAGCTGTTTTTT; CDR3 protein: CASSAPTRGRTGELFF
clone size: -; V gene: TRBV7-9; D gene: TRBD1; J gene: TRBJ2-7; CDR3 DNA: TGTGCCAGCAGCGAAGGACAGGGCGGCTACGAGCAGTACTTC; CDR3 protein: CASSEGQGGYEQYF
clone size: -; V gene: TRBV7-9; D gene: TRBD1; J gene: TRBJ1-2; CDR3 DNA: TGTGCCAGCAGCCCCGGGACAGGGGCACACTATGGCTACACCTTC; CDR3 protein: CASSPGTGAHYGYTF
clone size: -; V gene: TRBV6-5; D gene: TRBD1; J gene: TRBJ1-1; CDR3 DNA: TGTGCCAGCAGTTCGGGACAGTTTGGCACTGAAGCTTTCTTT; CDR3 protein: CASSSGQFGTEAFF
clone size: -; V gene: TRBV11-2; D gene: TRBD1; J gene: TRBJ1-1; CDR3 DNA: TGTGCCAGCAGCTTAGATGGACGACAGGGCTCCACTGAAGCTTTCTTT; CDR3 protein: CASSLDGRQGSTEAFF
clone size: -; V gene: TRBV6-5; D gene: TRBD2; J gene: TRBJ2-5; CDR3 DNA: TGTGCCAGCAGTTTAGGACTAGCGGGACGCCAAGAGACCCAGTACTTC; CDR3 protein: CASSLGLAGRQETQYF
clone size: -; V gene: TRBV4-2; D gene: TRBD2; J gene: TRBJ2-7; CDR3 DNA: TGTGCCAGCAGCCAATTCCCAAGACTAGCGGGGACCTACGAGCAGTACTTC; CDR3 protein: CASSQFPRLAGTYEQYF
clone size: -; V gene: TRBV7-2; D gene: -; J gene: TRBJ2-3; CDR3 DNA: TGTGCCAGCAGCACAGCACTAGGACTCACAGATACGCAGTATTTT; CDR3 protein: CASSTALGLTDTQYF
clone size: -; V gene: TRBV7-2; D gene: -; J gene: TRBJ2-7; CDR3 DNA: TGTGCCAGCAGCCCCGGGGGGCCTAGGAACGAGCAGTACTTC; CDR3 protein: CASSPGGPRNEQYF
clone size: -; V gene: TRBV5-5; D gene: -; J gene: TRBJ2-1; CDR3 DNA: TGTGCCAGCAGCCCCCTAGATGGTGGGTACCACAATGAGCAGTTCTTC; CDR3 protein: CASSPLDGGYHNEQFF
clone size: once; V gene: TRBV25-1; D gene: TRBD1; J gene: TRBJ2-1; CDR3 DNA: TGTGCCAGCAGGATGGCGGGACAGGGGCCCTACAATGAGCAGTTCTTC; CDR3 protein: CASRMAGQGPYNEQFF
clone size: -; V gene: TRBV4-3; D gene: TRBD1; J gene: TRBJ2-5; CDR3 DNA: TGCGCCAGCAGCCGAAACAGGGGGATTGAGACCCAGTACTTC; CDR3 protein: CASSRNRGIETQYF
clone size: -; V gene: TRBV19; D gene: TRBD1; J gene: TRBJ2-7; CDR3 DNA: TGTGCCAGTAGTGACCGGGACAGGGCCTCCTACGAGCAGTACTTC; CDR3 protein: CASSDRDRASYEQYF
clone size: -; V gene: TRBV5-1; D gene: -; J gene: TRBJ1-5; CDR3 DNA: TGCGCCAGCAGCTTGGAGGGACACCAGCCCCAGCATTTT; CDR3 protein: CASSLEGHQPQHF
clone size: few; V gene: TRBV5-1; D gene: TRBD2; J gene: TRBJ2-1; CDR3 DNA: TGCGCCAGCAGCTTGGCCATCCTAGCGGGGGGGCTCGCCTACAATGAGCAGTTCTTC; CDR3 protein: CASSLAILAGGLAYNEQFF
clone size: -; V gene: TRBV5-4; D gene: -; J gene: TRBJ2-5; CDR3 DNA: TGTGCCAGCAGCTTTGGGACATCCGCCCCAGAGGAGACCCAGTACTTC; CDR3 protein: CASSFGTSAPEETQYF
clone size: once; V gene: TRBV30; D gene: -; J gene: TRBJ1-1; CDR3 DNA: TGTGCCTGGAACTTCCAGGCGAACACTGAAGCTTTCTTT; CDR3 protein: CAWNFQANTEAFF
clone size: -; V gene: TRBV7-6; D gene: TRBD1; J gene: TRBJ1-2; CDR3 DNA: TGTGCCAGCAGCTCAGGGACAGGGGGCTCGTCCGGCTACACCTTC; CDR3 protein: CASSSGTGGSSGYTF
clone size: -; V gene: TRBV27; D gene: -; J gene: TRBJ2-1; CDR3 DNA: TGTGCCAGCAGTATCGCAGGGCCAGGTCTGGTTGAGCAGTTCTTC; CDR3 protein: CASSIAGPGLVEQFF
clone size: -; V gene: TRBV4-3; D gene: TRBD1; J gene: TRBJ1-3; CDR3 DNA: TGCGCCAGCAGCCAAGGTTCCGGGACAGCCGGAAACACCATATATTTT; CDR3 protein: CASSQGSGTAGNTIYF
clone size: -; V gene: TRBV4-3; D gene: TRBD1; J gene: TRBJ2-7; CDR3 DNA: TGCGCCAGCAGCCAACCGGGACAGGGCGCCTACGAGCAGTACTTC; CDR3 protein: CASSQPGQGAYEQYF
clone size: -; V gene: TRBV27; D gene: -; J gene: TRBJ1-5; CDR3 DNA: TGTGCCAGCAGTTCCAACGACAGGAGCCAGCCCCAGCATTTT; CDR3 protein: CASSSNDRSQPQHF
clone size: -; V gene: TRBV7-9; D gene: TRBD2; J gene: TRBJ2-2; CDR3 DNA: TGTGCCAGCAGCTTGGGGGGACTAGCGGCGAACACCGGGGAGCTGTTTTTT; CDR3 protein: CASSLGGLAANTGELFF
clone size: -; V gene: TRBV7-9; D gene: TRBD1; J gene: TRBJ2-7; CDR3 DNA: TGTGCCAGCAGCCTAGGACAGGCCCTGTACTTC; CDR3 protein: CASSLGQALYF
clone size: -; V gene: TRBV25-1; D gene: -; J gene: TRBJ2-5; CDR3 DNA: TGTGCCAGCACGTACCAAGAGACCCAGTACTTC; CDR3 protein: CASTYQETQYF
clone size: -; V gene: TRBV6-6; D gene: TRBD1; J gene: TRBJ2-7; CDR3 DNA: TGTGCCAGCAGTTCACAGGGGGCGATAATGGTCTACGAGCAGTACTTC; CDR3 protein: CASSSQGAIMVYEQYF
clone size: -; V gene: TRBV28; D gene: TRBD1; J gene: TRBJ1-2; CDR3 DNA: TGTGCCAGCAGTTTACAACAGGGGGCGAATAGCTACACCTTC; CDR3 protein: CASSLQQGANSYTF
clone size: -; V gene: TRBV7-2; D gene: TRBD1; J gene: TRBJ2-6; CDR3 DNA: TGTGCCAGCAGCTCACCCAGGGGGTCTGGGGCCAACGTCCTGACTTTC; CDR3 protein: CASSSPRGSGANVLTF
clone size: -; V gene: TRBV28; D gene: TRBD1; J gene: TRBJ2-7; CDR3 DNA: TGTGCCAGCACCGATCTAGGGGGCACCTACGAGCAGTACTTC; CDR3 protein: CASTDLGGTYEQYF
clone size: once; V gene: TRBV6-5; D gene: TRBD1; J gene: TRBJ2-7; CDR3 DNA: TGTGCCAGCAGTGGGACAGGGGTTTACGAGCAGTACTTC; CDR3 protein: CASSGTGVYEQYF
clone size: -; V gene: TRBV6-1; D gene: -; J gene: TRBJ1-3; CDR3 DNA: TGTGCCACGTCCCTAGTTGACACCATATATTTT; CDR3 protein: CATSLVDTIYF
clone size: -; V gene: TRBV2; D gene: -; J gene: TRBJ2-5; CDR3 DNA: TGTGCCAGCAGTGAAGGGGCCCCCCAAGAGACCCAGTACTTC; CDR3 protein: CASSEGAPQETQYF
clone size: -; V gene: TRBV4-1; D gene: -; J gene: TRBJ1-1; CDR3 DNA: TGCGCCAGCAGCCAAAGCGGTCTTGAAGCTTTCTTT; CDR3 protein: CASSQSGLEAFF
clone size: -; V gene: TRBV7-8; D gene: TRBD1; J gene: TRBJ1-1; CDR3 DNA: TGTGCCAGCAGCCCCCAGGACAGGGGGCCCATAAACACTGAAGCTTTCTTT; CDR3 protein: CASSPQDRGPINTEAFF
clone size: -; V gene: TRBV7-2; D gene: -; J gene: TRBJ2-4; CDR3 DNA: TGTGCCAGCAGACCCAGCTGGGGGGGCCTCAACATTCAGTACTTC; CDR3 protein: CASRPSWGGLNIQYF
clone size: -; V gene: TRBV6-1; D gene: -; J gene: TRBJ2-7; CDR3 DNA: TGTGCCAGCAGCCCACTTCCAGCGGGCTGGATCGAGCAGTACTTC; CDR3 protein: CASSPLPAGWIEQYF
clone size: -; V gene: TRBV5-1; D gene: -; J gene: TRBJ1-4; CDR3 DNA: TGCGCCAGCAGCTATGACATTCCGAATGAAAAACTGTTTTTT; CDR3 protein: CASSYDIPNEKLFF
clone size: few; V gene: TRBV19; D gene: -; J gene: TRBJ2-1; CDR3 DNA: TGTGCCAGTAAGGGGCTAGCGATAGGGTATGAGCAGTTCTTC; CDR3 protein: CASKGLAIGYEQFF